The TCR beta chain under discussion was sequenced for a study of monozygotic twins with inflammatory bowel disease. Germline CDR1 and CDR2: MDHEN and SYDVKM. The CDR3 has 13 residues. TCRdb reprocessed the 5' RACE reads, with one entry per CDR3 protein and no DNA. Its table records 300,000 to 350,000 distinct CDR3 sequences. A word on this clonotype: As yet, its antigen is unknown.

General study results and limits: The study found lower TCRbeta diversity (inverse Simpson) in IBD patients than in healthy co-twins. Findings did not support one strong IBD-associated signal or clonotype.

The source of this sequence is a human donor with ulcerative colitis or Crohn's disease, or a healthy co-twin of an affected twin (not recorded which). This chain joins TRBV28 and TRBJ2-1; TCRdb selects TRBD2, and the lack of DNA leaves this call unchecked. The sequenced material came from blood. CDR3: CASWTLLYNEQFF.